This is a list of T cell receptor beta chains from one sample in a study of OX40 agonist ivuxolimab in advanced cancers. Some clones are missing from TCRdb's copy, which holds only in-frame ones; the method was immunoSEQ multiplex PCR. The table shows 65,000 to 90,000 clones, with roughly four fifths occurring only once. The sample in question was CD4+ or CD8+ T cells sorted from blood, obtained in a trial of the OX40 agonist ivuxolimab. These receptors were collected from an adult with an advanced solid tumor such as melanoma, head and neck, liver or kidney cancer. Both conserved end residues are part of each CDR3. The D gene is left open where the match is weak. Clone size is shown for a subset of rows, as once, few, many or a class of expanded clone.

TRBV5-6,TRBJ2-2,-,-,CASSPVGTGELFF,TGTGCCAGCAGTCCAGTGGGGACCGGGGAGCTGTTTTTT
TRBV4-2,TRBJ2-1,-,-,CASSQVQGSVYGRFF,TGTGCCAGCAGCCAAGTACAGGGTAGTGTCTATGGTCGGTTCTTC
TRBV5-1,TRBJ2-7,-,-,CASSFSDLGEQYF,TGCGCCAGCAGCTTTTCGGATTTGGGGGAGCAGTACTTC
TRBV25-1,TRBJ2-3,-,-,CASSEYWVTDTQYF,TGTGCCAGCAGTGAATATTGGGTGACAGATACGCAGTATTTT
TRBV4-3,TRBJ1-2,-,-,CASSSVARSYGYTF,TGCGCCAGCAGCTCAGTGGCCCGGAGCTATGGCTACACCTTC
TRBV7-7,TRBJ2-5,TRBD2,-,CASSSLAGGATGTQYF,TGTGCCAGCAGCTCACTAGCGGGGGGGGCTACGGGAACCCAGTACTTC
TRBV27,TRBJ1-1,TRBD1,-,CASSLGQGPAGALNTEAFF,TGTGCCAGCAGCCTCGGACAGGGGCCCGCCGGGGCACTGAACACTGAAGCTTTCTTT
TRBV28,TRBJ2-1,TRBD2,-,CASSGRPSYNEQFF,TGTGCCAGCAGCGGGAGGCCCTCCTACAATGAGCAGTTCTTC
TRBV28,TRBJ2-1,TRBD2,-,CASSGASGKLYNEQFF,TGTGCCAGCAGTGGGGCTAGCGGGAAATTATACAATGAGCAGTTCTTC
TRBV4-3,TRBJ2-7,-,-,CASSDRGTTLEQYF,TGCGCCAGCAGCGACCGGGGGACGACCCTCGAGCAGTACTTC
TRBV14,TRBJ2-2,-,-,CASSPQSLEVGNTGELFF,TGTGCCAGCAGCCCCCAGTCCCTAGAGGTCGGGAACACCGGGGAGCTGTTTTTT
TRBV14,TRBJ2-5,-,once,CASSQQVQETQYF,TGTGCCAGCAGCCAACAGGTTCAAGAGACCCAGTACTTC
TRBV5-1,TRBJ1-1,TRBD1,-,CASSGDRGRTEAFF,TGCGCCAGCAGCGGCGACAGGGGTCGTACTGAAGCTTTCTTT
TRBV7-8,TRBJ2-2,-,once,CASRIGNTGELFF,TGTGCCAGTCGGATAGGGAACACCGGGGAGCTGTTTTTT
TRBV27,TRBJ2-3,-,few,CASSLGFSTDTQYF,TGTGCCAGCAGTCTAGGGTTCAGCACAGATACGCAGTATTTT
TRBV7-9,TRBJ2-4,-,-,CASSLWSVNIQYF,TGTGCCAGCAGCTTATGGTCAGTAAACATTCAGTACTTC
TRBV6-5,TRBJ2-1,TRBD2,-,CASRSAGGENEQFF,TGTGCCAGCAGGTCCGCGGGAGGGGAAAATGAGCAGTTCTTC
TRBV29-1,TRBJ2-3,-,-,CSVGARDTLRRGTDTQYF,TGCAGCGTGGGGGCACGGGACACACTTCGGCGGGGCACAGATACGCAGTATTTT
TRBV2,TRBJ2-1,TRBD2,-,CASMDQRETEQFF,TGTGCCAGTATGGACCAGCGGGAGACTGAGCAGTTCTTC
TRBV5-3,TRBJ1-2,TRBD1,-,CARSRGQGKGGYTF,TGTGCCAGAAGCAGGGGGCAGGGTAAGGGTGGCTACACCTTC